This T cell receptor (beta chain) was recovered during a study of T cell responses to AZD1222 COVID-19 vaccine. Profiling relied on immunoSEQ multiplex PCR, and the TCRdb table lists in-frame clones only, not all of them. The table has around 70,000 clones, 86% seen once. With respect to this clone: Its specificity is unknown.

Points from the study as a whole: Vaccine-associated CD4 TCRs ranged over spike, dominating at 160-218 and 743-854. Nearly half of spike-specific TCRs reportedly target unmutated variant regions.

The clonotype comes from an adult in good health. The source was peripheral blood, collected on day 0 of AZD1222 vaccination.

In DNA, the CDR3 is TGTGCCAGCAGCGTAACATTTTGGCCCCCGTCAGATACGCAGTATTTT. Its translation is CASSVTFWPPSDTQYF. The chain has TRBV9 and TRBJ2-3; the D is unclear. The germline CDR1 and CDR2 sequences are SGDLS and YYNGEE. The CDR3 consists of 16 residues. The V end was cut by 1 base, the J end by 4 bases, with 16 bases between.